This T cell receptor beta chain came from a study of CD8 T cells in ankylosing spondylitis. The study's findings and limits: Disease-linked clones were CD8+ and relatively rare in peripheral blood. Apparently characteristic of ankylosing spondylitis blood was a TCR beta motif (about eight highly homologous variants).

TCRdb recomputed calls from the 5' RACE reads with MiXCR, one row per CDR3 protein. The sample has some 450,000 distinct CDR3 sequences, 15% to 20% seen once. About this clonotype: Antigen specificity is unknown.

Trimming at V came to 1 base and at J to 0 bases, leaving 8 bases not matched to a gene. This CDR3 is 19 amino acids long. This TCR came from a male donor with ankylosing spondylitis. Sequencing was done on a sample of blood, either unsorted or a sorted T cell fraction (not recorded which). The chain links TRBV12-3 or TRBV12-4 to TRBJ2-4, with 11 positions matching TRBD2. The CDR3 loop reads CASSLDTSGGPLAKNIQYF. In DNA, the CDR3 is TGTGCCAGCAGTTTAGACACTAGCGGGGGCCCCCTAGCCAAAAACATTCAGTACTTC.